Detailed here is one T cell receptor (beta chain). These data come from a study of blood T cell repertoires in COVID-19. Study overall: Material from acute and convalescent COVID-19 was sourced from the United States, Italy and Spain.

Profiled with immunoSEQ multiplex PCR; TCRdb holds only in-frame clones, not every one. The sample has some 200,000 clones; 84% are singletons. Germline V gene sequence: CDR1 PRHDT, CDR2 FYEKMQ (reference sequence). The CDR3 covers 13 residues. Trimming left V 5 bases short and J 1 base short, with 9 bases between. Sequences were obtained from peripheral blood. This rearrangement joins TRBV13 to TRBJ2-7, with D possibly TRBD2 on 6 matching bases. The receptor was isolated from a woman in her sixties or seventies who had recovered from COVID-19. The CDR3 DNA reads TGTGCCAGCAGCCTGACTAGGTCCTACGAGCAGTACTTC. This encodes CASSLTRSYEQYF.